This TCR beta chain was captured in a study of cytomegalovirus exposure and HLA in healthy donors. The CDR3 consists of 13 residues. The germline V gene has CDR1 LNHDA and CDR2 SQIVND (reference sequence). With 3 bases removed from V and 3 bases from J, the gap between germline ends came to 5 bases. Researchers ran the PCR with 60 Vbeta and 13 Jbeta primers. The table came from immunoSEQ multiplex PCR; TCRdb's copy has only in-frame clones and leaves some out. Here the sample spans about 98,000 clones, around 70% being singletons. The receptor was derived from a man aged 45-60 years in good health and CMV-seronegative. The sequencing input was PBMCs. This sequence joins TRBV19 and TRBJ1-4; D is undetermined. CDR3 in amino acids: CASSISPNEKLFF. In DNA, the CDR3 is TGTGCCAGTAGTATCTCCCCTAATGAAAAACTGTTTTTT. Variable domain in full (rest from reference TRBV19 and TRBJ1-4): DGGITQSPKYLFRKEGQNVTLSCEQNLNHDAMYWYRQDPGQGLRLIYYSQIVNDFQKGDIAEGYSVSREKKESFPLTVTSAQKNPTAFYLCASSISPNEKLFFGSGTQLSVL.